The 5 T cell receptor beta chains listed next were all sequenced from one sample in a study of PD-1 blockade in classical Hodgkin lymphoma. Described time point: cycle 4 day 1 (C4D1), after about 6 weeks of nivolumab. Each and every patient relapsed after autologous stem cell transplantation, and patients got differing brentuximab vedotin exposure. Purified CD4+ T cells were obtained from thawed PBMCs through magnetic negative selection. Generated by immunoSEQ multiplex PCR, the TCRdb table keeps only in-frame clones and is missing some. The repertoire holds 15,000 to 20,000 clones, with 70% to 90% as singletons. Sample: CD4+ T cells from blood, taken before the fourth cycle of nivolumab. These receptors all come from a human donor with classical Hodgkin lymphoma.

This clone showed up just once. The chain uses TRBV19 and TRBJ1-5; D ambiguous. V lost 4 bases to trimming and J lost 1 base, with 14 bases between them. The germline gives CDR1 LNHDA, CDR2 SQIVND (reference sequence). This CDR3 region has 16 residues. The CDR3 DNA reads as TGTGCCAGTAGTACCGACTCGAGTCCCAGCAATCAGCCCCAGCATTTT. Residues: CASSTDSSPSNQPQHF.

This chain uses TRBV28 with TRBJ2-7; D is perhaps TRBD1 or TRBD2 (5 bases each). This CDR3 spans 13 amino acids. The germline V gene encodes CDR1 MDHEN and CDR2 SYDVKM. V lost 4 bases and J lost 3, with 10 bases in between. CDR3 protein: CASSSGPLYEQYF. CDR3 in DNA: TGTGCCAGCAGTTCGGGGCCTCTCTACGAGCAGTACTTC.

V and J are TRBV6-6 and TRBJ1-5, with 9 bases fitting TRBD1. From germline, CDR1 is MNHNY and CDR2 SVGAGI (reference sequence). V shed 6 bases, J shed 7 bases, and the junction held 7 bases outside the gene matches. This CDR3 region has 14 residues. CDR3 sequence: CASRPGQGSQPQHF. CDR3 in DNA: TGTGCCAGCAGACCTGGACAGGGGTCGCAGCCCCAGCATTTT.

The V gene is TRBV30, the J gene TRBJ1-1, with D maybe TRBD1 (5 bases). The V end lost 4 bases, the J end lost 0 bases, and 21 bases lay between the germline ends. The length of the CDR3 is 17 residues. Germline V gene lookup returns CDR1 GTSNPN and CDR2 SVGIG (reference sequence). The chain's CDR3 is CAWTPGAYGLMNTEAFF. CDR3 DNA sequence: TGTGCCTGGACCCCCGGGGCTTATGGGCTTATGAACACTGAAGCTTTCTTT. The whole variable domain, remainder taken from reference TRBV30 and TRBJ1-1, is SQTIHQWPATLVQPVGSPLSLECTVEGTSNPNLYWYRQAAGRGLQLLFYSVGIGQISSEVPQNLSASRPQDRQFILSSKKLLLSDSGFYLCAWTPGAYGLMNTEAFFGQGTRLTVV.

The CDR3 sequence is CASSLVQAYNEQFF. CDR3 sequence (DNA): TGTGCCAGCAGCTTGGTACAGGCTTACAATGAGCAGTTCTTC. This chain joins TRBV5-5 and TRBJ2-1; D may be TRBD1 (5 bases). The CDR3 spans 14 residues. Deletions cut 0 bases from V and 4 bases from J, with 8 bases between. Germline V CDR1 and CDR2: SGHKS, YYEKEE (reference sequence).